This T cell receptor beta chain stems from a study of cytomegalovirus exposure and HLA in healthy donors. Study observations and caveats: The study dropped some indistinguishable V segments, TRBV6-2 and TRBV6-3 among them. It is likely that the observed cluster of highly shared sequence variants was a sequencing artifact.

The V end was cut by 6 bases, the J end by 8 bases, with 19 bases between. The CDR3 extends over 14 amino acids. The germline V gene has CDR1 MNHNS and CDR2 SASEGT. PCR amplification relied on 60 Vbeta primers (plus 13 Jbeta primers). TCRdb's table, derived via immunoSEQ multiplex PCR, lists solely in-frame clones and lacks some. Its table lists 150,000 to 200,000 clones. Turning to this clone: Its antigen is not known.

The sequenced material came from PBMCs. The chain uses TRBV6-1 and TRBJ1-2, with a tentative D call TRBD1 (6 bases). This TCR was recovered from a boy between 10 and 17 years old in good health and CMV-seronegative. CDR3 sequence (DNA): TGTGCCAGCAGATCCTCTCCCAGGGGAGAAGGCTACACCTTC. Residues: CASRSSPRGEGYTF.